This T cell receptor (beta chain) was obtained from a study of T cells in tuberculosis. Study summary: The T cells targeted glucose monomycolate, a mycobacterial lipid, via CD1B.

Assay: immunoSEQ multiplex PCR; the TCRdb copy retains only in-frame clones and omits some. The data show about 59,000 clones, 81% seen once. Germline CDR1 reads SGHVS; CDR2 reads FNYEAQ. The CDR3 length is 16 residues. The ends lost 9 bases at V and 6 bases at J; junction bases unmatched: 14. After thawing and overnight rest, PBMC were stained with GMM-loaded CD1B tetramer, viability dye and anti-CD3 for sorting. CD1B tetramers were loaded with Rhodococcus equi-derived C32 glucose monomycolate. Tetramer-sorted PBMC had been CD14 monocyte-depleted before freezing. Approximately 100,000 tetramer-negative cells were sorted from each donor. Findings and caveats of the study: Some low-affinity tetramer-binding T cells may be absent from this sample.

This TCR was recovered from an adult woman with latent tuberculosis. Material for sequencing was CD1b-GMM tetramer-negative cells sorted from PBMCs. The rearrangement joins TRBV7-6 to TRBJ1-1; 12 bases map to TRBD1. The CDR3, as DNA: TGTGCCAGTACAAGAACAACCGGGACAGGGGGCTCTGAAGCTTTCTTT. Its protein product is CASTRTTGTGGSEAFF.